Listed below are T cell receptor beta chains from one sample, sequenced in a study of beta chain features in type 1 diabetes. Sequencing was performed with immunoSEQ multiplex PCR; in TCRdb, only in-frame clones are kept and a portion is missing. The sample lists 900,000 or so clones, 15% to 20% occurring once. Sample: naive CD4+ T cells from blood. The source of these receptors is a woman aged 18-35 years in good health. Each CDR3 is given with its conserved first and last residue. Each record gives: CDR3 length, J gene, V gene, CDR3 protein.

13	TRBJ2-3	TRBV2	CASRAEAEGTQYF
14	TRBJ2-5	TRBV7-2	CASTRQMGQETQYF
12	TRBJ1-4	TRBV2	CASSGTGGLLFF
15	TRBJ2-1	TRBV5-6	CASSSERLTYNEQFF
15	TRBJ1-3	TRBV6-6	CASSSITGFGNTIYF
16	TRBJ2-7	TRBV4-2	CASSPADVAGVHEQYF
14	TRBJ1-1	TRBV6-5	CASSPLDRNTEAFF
16	TRBJ2-1	TRBV6-5	CASSSQRASGYNEQFF
17	TRBJ2-5	TRBV5-1	CASRPGTSGRVQETQYF
14	TRBJ2-5	TRBV6-4	CASRLRGNQETQYF
11	TRBJ1-3	TRBV20-1	CSAVRGNTIYF
15	TRBJ2-1	TRBV15	CATRVGGRTYNEQFF
14	TRBJ1-1	TRBV28	CASSLIGGGSEAFF
14	TRBJ2-6	TRBV2	CARKEGSGANVLTF
13	TRBJ2-7	TRBV14	CASSQVAFYEQYF
10	TRBJ1-5	TRBV20-1	CSAGWQPQHF
16	TRBJ1-1	TRBV6-1	CASSAETGGQNTEAFF
15	TRBJ2-3	TRBV2	CASSEPSGRTDTQYF
13	TRBJ2-1	TRBV6-5	CASSYYRGNEQFF
13	TRBJ1-2	TRBV6-5	CASSKEKNYGYTF
16	TRBJ2-7	TRBV28	CASSTITGTSGYEQYF
19	TRBJ2-1	TRBV11-1	CASSLGRSRGQGSYNEQFF
15	TRBJ2-7	TRBV18	CASSPLGQGYHEQYF
14	TRBJ2-7	TRBV4-1	CASSQDVNRGEQYF
16	TRBJ2-3	TRBV2	CASSPETGATTDTQYF
13	TRBJ1-5	TRBV19	CASSLFVSQPQHF
12	TRBJ2-7	TRBV18	CASSSNREVQYF
15	TRBJ2-7	TRBV7-3	CASSLASGSSYEQYF
11	TRBJ2-7	TRBV19	CASTDSYEQYF
13	TRBJ1-1	TRBV21-1	CASSKGEAPLAFF
15	TRBJ1-5	TRBV4-1	CASSLRDREDQPQHF
13	TRBJ1-1	TRBV5-1	CASSLGGNTEAFF
13	TRBJ2-1	TRBV6-5	CATWLAGGSEQFF
14	TRBJ1-1	TRBV18	CASSQGAGNTEAFF
15	TRBJ2-1	TRBV5-4	CASSHTSGRSGEQFF
17	TRBJ2-7	TRBV7-2	CASSFPPGASFPREQYF
15	TRBJ2-5	TRBV5-1	CASSSRWGGRETQYF
16	TRBJ2-6	TRBV9	CASSVRWGSGANVLTF
13	TRBJ1-2	TRBV28	CASGSVGSYGYTF
11	TRBJ2-7	TRBV10-3	CAISAGYEQYF
14	TRBJ1-1	TRBV6-5	CASSRDRGRTEAFF
15	TRBJ2-3	TRBV27	CASSLARGGSATQYF
14	TRBJ2-6	TRBV4-1	CASSQYSGANVLTF
12	TRBJ1-3	TRBV2	CAGKDRGDTIYF
14	TRBJ2-3	TRBV4-1	CASSPPAGGDTQYF
13	TRBJ1-1	TRBV6-5	CASSQDTNREAFF
13	TRBJ1-1	TRBV4-2	CASSQGAGFLAFF
16	TRBJ2-7	TRBV30	CAWSPSPAGGFYEQYF
14	TRBJ1-2	TRBV18	CASSPPTENYGYTF
15	TRBJ2-1	TRBV13	CASSLGTSGRDEQFF
10	TRBJ2-7	TRBV19	CGLAGDEQYF
15	TRBJ1-4	TRBV5-1	CASSQDRPTNEKLFF
13	TRBJ2-5	TRBV18	CASSGRMQETQYF
12	TRBJ1-1	TRBV10-3	CAIRQVNTEAFF
11	TRBJ1-1	TRBV20-1	CSARGEQGAFF